These 5 T cell receptor beta chains originate from one sample sequenced in a study of molecular identifiers for immune sequencing clone quantification. TCRdb processed the PCR reads anew with MiXCR; each CDR3 protein has one entry. The sample lists 50,000 to 75,000 distinct CDR3 sequences, about 20% occurring once. Sequencing was carried out using naive CD8+ T cells from blood, with Jurkat cell RNA spiked in. The subset denotes: FACS-sorted CD8+CD4-CCR7+CD45RA+ naive T cells. These receptors came from a human donor in good health. Some libraries in this study had Jurkat cell RNA spiked in.

This clonotype turned up a few times. V is TRBV13 and J is TRBJ2-7; D gene uncertain. Per germline, CDR1 PRHDT and CDR2 FYEKMQ (reference sequence). Trimming took off 3 bases at V and 3 bases at J, with 9 bases between the two ends. The CDR3 spans 13 residues. CDR3 sequence (DNA): TGTGCCAGCAGCTTCAGCGCTGACTACGAGCAGTACTTC. Its translation: CASSFSADYEQYF.

This clonotype has ten or more counts. This chain connects TRBV13 to TRBJ2-6, with D perhaps being TRBD1 or TRBD2 (5 bases each). The CDR3 consists of 19 residues. V shed 5 bases and J shed 2 bases, with 22 bases lying between them. Germline values: CDR1 PRHDT, CDR2 FYEKMQ (reference sequence). The CDR3 DNA reads TGTGCCAGCAGCGCTACCCCCGGGGCGGACGGCACTGGGGCCAACGTCCTGACTTTC. Encoded protein: CASSATPGADGTGANVLTF.

This clonotype came up many times. The rearrangement links TRBV12-3 or TRBV12-4 to TRBJ1-1; the D is unclear. V was pared by 0 bases and J by 5 bases, with 13 bases between. The CDR3 is made up of 15 amino acids. This chain's CDR3 is CASSLAGLGGTEAFF. CDR3 coding DNA: TGTGCCAGCAGTTTAGCAGGGTTGGGAGGGACTGAAGCTTTCTTT.

Only a few counts were recorded for this clonotype. This chain uses TRBV19 with TRBJ2-5; 7 nucleotides match TRBD1. The junction had 13 bases not matched to a gene; V was cut back by 11 bases and J by 1 base. The CDR3 has 15 residues. Germline V gene lookup returns CDR1 LNHDA and CDR2 SQIVND (reference sequence). The CDR3 reads CAVAPGTAGQETQYF. DNA for the CDR3: TGTGCCGTAGCTCCAGGGACAGCCGGCCAAGAGACCCAGTACTTC.

In regard to this clonotype: A clone one base away is much larger, so this may be a read error. This chain joins TRBV28 and TRBJ1-5; D gene ambiguous. This CDR3 has 16 amino acids. Trimming took off 7 bases at V and 2 bases at J, with 18 bases between the two ends. CDR1 MDHEN and CDR2 SYDVKM come from the germline V gene. The chain's CDR3 is CASTYIPGRGNQPQHF. For the CDR3, the DNA is TGTGCCAGCACCTACATCCCGGGAAGAGGCAATCAGCCCCAGCATTTT.